The present TCR beta chain was sequenced within a study of blood T cell repertoires in COVID-19. The Seattle patients joined while their infection was active and were tracked longitudinally afterward. Generated by immunoSEQ multiplex PCR, the TCRdb table keeps only in-frame clones and is missing some. The sample carries 450,000 or so clones, about 90% recorded once. This sequence was found in a man younger than 30 with COVID-19, enrolled during active disease. Sequencing was carried out using peripheral blood.

The CDR3 DNA follows: TGTGCCAGCAGTTTATACAGGGAAGGGAACTACACCTTC. Translating it yields CASSLYREGNYTF. The chain is built from TRBV12-3 or TRBV12-4 and TRBJ1-2; D might be TRBD1 (6 bases). Trimming pared 2 bases from V and 10 bases from J, leaving 14 bases between. The CDR3 totals 13 residues.